This is a list of T cell receptor beta chains from one sample in a study of blood T cell repertoires in COVID-19. Produced via immunoSEQ multiplex PCR; TCRdb's table is partial and in-frame only. The data show about 140,000 clones, 80% to 90% seen once. Sequences were obtained from peripheral blood. The receptors stem from a woman in her forties or fifties with acute or convalescent COVID-19. Both conserved end residues are part of each CDR3. The D gene is left open where the match is weak. Expanded clones get a size class; other rows say once, few or many, or leave the size out.

D: TRBD1; J: TRBJ1-6; size: .; V: TRBV27; DNA: TGTGCCAGCAGTACCCGGACAGGTGGTAATTCACCCCTCCACTTT; CDR3: CASSTRTGGNSPLHF
D: TRBD1; J: TRBJ1-6; size: .; V: TRBV5-1; DNA: TGCGCCAGCAGCTTGGAGGACAGGGGCGGTTCACCCCTCCACTTT; CDR3: CASSLEDRGGSPLHF
D: TRBD2; J: TRBJ2-2; size: .; V: TRBV5-1; DNA: TGCGCCAGCAGCTCCGAGCGGGAAGCCGTCGGGGAGCTGTTTTTT; CDR3: CASSSEREAVGELFF
D: TRBD1; J: TRBJ1-1; size: .; V: TRBV6-5; DNA: TGTGCCAGCAGCCGTGGACAGGGAGGAACTGAAGCTTTCTTT; CDR3: CASSRGQGGTEAFF
D: TRBD1; J: TRBJ2-7; size: few; V: TRBV4-2; DNA: TGTGCCAGCAGCCGAGGGACAGGGGGAAGCGAGCAGTACTTC; CDR3: CASSRGTGGSEQYF
D: TRBD1; J: TRBJ1-1; size: .; V: TRBV10-3; DNA: TGTGCCACTAACCAGGGGGCGAACACTGAAGCTTTCTTT; CDR3: CATNQGANTEAFF
D: TRBD1; J: TRBJ1-2; size: .; V: TRBV4-2; DNA: TGTGCCAGCAGCCAAGATGGGACAGTGGGCTTGGGCTATGGCTACACCTTC; CDR3: CASSQDGTVGLGYGYTF
D: TRBD1; J: TRBJ2-7; size: .; V: TRBV5-1; DNA: TGCGCCAGCAGCCCCGGGACAGGACCAAGCTCCTACGAGCAGTACTTC; CDR3: CASSPGTGPSSYEQYF
D: .; J: TRBJ2-5; size: .; V: TRBV12-3/TRBV12-4; DNA: TGTGCCAGCGCGGGCAGGCGGGACGAGACCCAGTACTTC; CDR3: CASAGRRDETQYF
D: .; J: TRBJ1-2; size: .; V: TRBV18; DNA: TGTGCCAGCTCACCCTCTAGGTATGGCTACACCTTC; CDR3: CASSPSRYGYTF
D: TRBD1; J: TRBJ1-1; size: .; V: TRBV25-1; DNA: TGTGCCAGCATTCTGTCGGCGGCACAGGGGCCTGGGACTGAAGCTTTCTTT; CDR3: CASILSAAQGPGTEAFF
D: .; J: TRBJ1-6; size: once; V: TRBV7-9; DNA: TGTGCCAGCAGCTTTTCGGATTCACCCCTCCACTTT; CDR3: CASSFSDSPLHF
D: TRBD1; J: TRBJ2-7; size: .; V: TRBV5-1; DNA: TGCGCCAGCAGCCTGGGTACAGGGGCCCTCTACGAGCAGTACTTC; CDR3: CASSLGTGALYEQYF
D: TRBD2; J: TRBJ2-5; size: .; V: TRBV6-5; DNA: TGTGCTGGGACTAGCGGGACTGAGACCCAGTACTTC; CDR3: CAGTSGTETQYF
D: TRBD2; J: TRBJ2-1; size: .; V: TRBV7-8; DNA: TGTGCCAGCAGCTTAGCCCACTCGGGACTAGCGGGGGCCTACAATGAGCAGTTCTTC; CDR3: CASSLAHSGLAGAYNEQFF
D: .; J: TRBJ1-1; size: .; V: TRBV5-8; DNA: TGTGCCAGCGCACAGGGCCCCTGGGGTGAAGCTTTCTTT; CDR3: CASAQGPWGEAFF